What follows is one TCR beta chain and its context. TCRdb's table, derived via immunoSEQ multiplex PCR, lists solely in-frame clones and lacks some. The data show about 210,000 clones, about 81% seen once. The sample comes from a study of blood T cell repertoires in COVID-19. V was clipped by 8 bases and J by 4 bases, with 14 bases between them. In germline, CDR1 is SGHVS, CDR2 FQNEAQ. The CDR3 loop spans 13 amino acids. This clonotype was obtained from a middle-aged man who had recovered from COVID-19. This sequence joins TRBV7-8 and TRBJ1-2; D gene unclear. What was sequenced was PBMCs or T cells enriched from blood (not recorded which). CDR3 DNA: TGTGCCAGCCAACCCTCTGCGGGCTATGGCTACACCTTC. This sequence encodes CASQPSAGYGYTF.